These 19 T cell receptor beta chains share one sample of origin, sequenced in a study of blood T cell repertoires in COVID-19. The protocol was immunoSEQ multiplex PCR, while the TCRdb copy is restricted to in-frame clones and leaves out a portion. In the table there are 190,000 or so clones, approximately 87% of which are singletons. Input material: peripheral blood. The receptors derive from a woman younger than 30 who had recovered from COVID-19.

The CDR3 nucleotides are TGTGCCAGCAGTTACATGCGGCTAGCGGGTGCCAATGAGCAGTTCTTC. It codes for CASSYMRLAGANEQFF. This chain links TRBV6-5 with TRBJ2-1, with 8 bases aligning to TRBD2. Germline values: CDR1 MNHEY, CDR2 SVGAGI. This CDR3 is 16 amino acids long. V was pared by 2 bases and J by 6 bases, with 9 bases of the junction left unmatched.

The chain couples TRBV5-6 to TRBJ1-2; 8 nucleotides line up with TRBD1. The CDR3 runs 14 residues. Germline CDR1 is SGHDT and CDR2 is YYEEEE. The V and J ends lost 2 bases and 5 bases, in that order; junction bases with no gene match: 5. The CDR3 bases are TGTGCCAGCAGCTTCGACAGGGGCCCATATGGCTACACCTTC. Protein product: CASSFDRGPYGYTF.

This chain joins TRBV2 and TRBJ2-3; D remains ambiguous. The CDR3 runs to 15 residues. CDR1 is SNHLY, CDR2 FYNNEI, per germline. Between the trimmed V and J ends, which lost 1 base and 0 bases, there was a span of 8 bases. CDR3 DNA: TGTGCCAGCAGTGAAGGGGTGACTAGCACAGATACGCAGTATTTT. Its translation: CASSEGVTSTDTQYF.

This chain links TRBV13 with TRBJ2-5; no clear D gene. The CDR3 runs to 14 residues. V gave up 3 bases and J gave up 1 base, with 9 bases separating them. CDR1 PRHDT and CDR2 FYEKMQ come from the germline V gene (reference sequence). Here the CDR3 reads CASSFTGPQETQYF. In DNA, the CDR3 is TGTGCCAGCAGCTTTACGGGTCCCCAAGAGACCCAGTACTTC.

This clone was recorded a few times. This sample includes further DNA sequences coding for the same CDR3. This CDR3 reads CASSPGTEAFF. The CDR3 DNA reads as TGTGCCAGCAGTCCCGGCACTGAAGCTTTCTTT. J is TRBJ1-1 and V is TRBV3-1 (or the pseudogene TRBV3-2), with D hard to call. The germline V and J ends were trimmed by 6 bases and 4 bases, with 6 bases remaining between them. Per germline, CDR1 LGHDT and CDR2 YNNKEL (reference sequence). The CDR3 has 11 residues.

The J gene is TRBJ1-3, the V gene TRBV11-2; the D is unclear. Germline-derived CDR1 and CDR2 are SGHAT and FQNNGV. The CDR3 consists of 15 residues. Trimming stripped 1 base from V and 4 bases from J, with 11 bases between. The CDR3 here is CASSLGPGGGNTIYF. CDR3 nucleotides: TGTGCCAGCAGCTTAGGGCCAGGAGGCGGAAACACCATATATTTT.

The V gene is TRBV24-1, the J gene TRBJ2-7; a weak D match, TRBD1 (6 bases). V was shortened by 10 bases and J by 3 bases, with 12 bases between the two germline ends. Germline CDR1 reads KGHDR; CDR2 reads SFDVKD. This CDR3 has 12 amino acids. The CDR3 bases are TGTGCCACGCGACAGGTCCTCTACGAGCAGTACGTC. Translated, it gives CATRQVLYEQYV.

The CDR3 sequence: CASSYPGTEQYF. CDR3 DNA: TGTGCCAGCAGTTATCCGGGGACAGAGCAGTATTTT. The rearrangement uses TRBV6-5 and TRBJ2-3, with 7 nucleotides matching TRBD1. The CDR3 spans 12 residues. Trimming cost V 3 bases and J 11 bases; bases outside gene matches: 5. Germline loops: CDR1 MNHEY, CDR2 SVGAGI.

The rearrangement uses TRBV5-6 and TRBJ2-1; weak D call: TRBD1 (5 bases). V was trimmed by 1 base and J by 9 bases, leaving 14 bases between them. The CDR3 has 14 residues. Per germline, CDR1 SGHDT and CDR2 YYEEEE. CDR3 DNA sequence: TGTGCCAGCAGCTTGATATCAGCTAGGGGTGAGCAGTTCTTC. As protein: CASSLISARGEQFF.

This clone was observed a single time. The chain combines TRBV3-1 (or the pseudogene TRBV3-2) with TRBJ1-2; 8 bases fit TRBD1. V lost 4 bases, J lost 1 base, and 8 bases stayed unmatched. CDR3 size: 16 residues. Germline CDR1 is LGHDT and CDR2 is YNNKEL (reference sequence). The CDR3 is CASSPEQGAGNYGYTF. The CDR3 DNA is TGTGCCAGCAGCCCTGAGCAGGGGGCTGGTAACTATGGCTACACCTTC.

This chain uses TRBV9 with TRBJ1-1; tentative D call: TRBD1 (5 bases). V shed 3 bases and J shed 6 bases, with 12 bases lying between them. Germline V lookup: CDR1 SGDLS, CDR2 YYNGEE. The CDR3 runs 13 residues. CDR3 in DNA: TGTGCCAGCAGCGACCAGACGGGGGCTGAAGCTTTCTTT. Translated, it gives CASSDQTGAEAFF.

This clone was seen more than once but under ten times. The genes are TRBV29-1 and TRBJ1-1; a weak D match, TRBD1 (5 bases). The CDR3 contains 14 residues. The V and J ends lost 7 bases and 1 base respectively, with 16 bases between them. The germline V gene encodes CDR1 SQVTM and CDR2 ANQGSEA. CDR3 amino acids: CSARDGGWNTEAFF. CDR3 coding DNA: TGCAGCGCCAGGGACGGAGGGTGGAACACTGAAGCTTTCTTT.

This clone was seen a handful of times. This sample includes further DNA sequences coding for the same CDR3. V usage is TRBV9 and J usage is TRBJ1-5; 9 bases align to TRBD1. The germline gives CDR1 SGDLS, CDR2 YYNGEE. The CDR3 totals 15 residues. V gave up 0 bases and J gave up 2 bases; unmatched junction bases: 0. DNA for the CDR3: TGTGCCAGCAGCGTAGGGACAGGGGGCAATCAGCCCCAGCATTTT. Protein product: CASSVGTGGNQPQHF.

This chain connects TRBV2 to TRBJ2-7; 9 nucleotides align to TRBD2. Looked up from germline, CDR1 is SNHLY and CDR2 is FYNNEI. This CDR3 has 14 residues. V shed 3 bases and J 4 bases; nucleotides not matched to a gene: 4. The CDR3 DNA reads TGTGCCAGCAGTGAGCGGGGGGGCCCATACGAGCAGTACTTC. Its protein is CASSERGGPYEQYF. Full variable domain (rest looked up from reference TRBV2 and TRBJ2-7): EPEVTQTPSHQVTQMGQEVILRCVPISNHLYFYWYRQILGQKVEFLVSFYNNEISEKSEIFDDQFSVERPDGSNFTLKIRSTKLEDSAMYFCASSERGGPYEQYFGPGTRLTVT.

V gene TRBV29-1 combines with J gene TRBJ1-4; D is undetermined. The V end lost 4 bases, the J end lost 5 bases, and 8 bases lay between the germline ends. The CDR3 runs to 12 residues. The germline gives CDR1 SQVTM, CDR2 ANQGSEA. CDR3 DNA sequence: TGCAGCGTTGCACAGCCGAATGAAAAACTGTTTTTT. Its translation is CSVAQPNEKLFF.

This chain connects TRBV6-1 to TRBJ2-1, with D hard to call. Trimming left V 1 base short and J 2 bases short, with 6 bases between. This CDR3 has 14 residues. CDR1 and CDR2 (germline): MNHNS, SASEGT. The CDR3 nucleotides are TGTGCCAGCAGTGAAGGTCCGGCCTACAATGAGCAGTTCTTC. This codes for CASSEGPAYNEQFF.

The chain employs TRBV2 and TRBJ2-7, with 7 bases aligning to TRBD1. V was pared by 10 bases and J by 0 bases, with 3 bases of the junction left unmatched. This CDR3 comprises 12 residues. CDR1 is SNHLY and CDR2 is FYNNEI in the germline V gene. Here the CDR3 DNA reads TGTGCCACCAGGGACAGCTCCTACGAGCAGTACTTC. This codes for CATRDSSYEQYF. Full variable domain (remainder filled in from reference TRBV2 and TRBJ2-7): EPEVTQTPSHQVTQMGQEVILRCVPISNHLYFYWYRQILGQKVEFLVSFYNNEISEKSEIFDDQFSVERPDGSNFTLKIRSTKLEDSAMYFCATRDSSYEQYFGPGTRLTVT.

The genes are TRBV6-2 or TRBV6-3 and TRBJ1-4, with 9 bases fitting TRBD1. Per the germline V gene, CDR1 is MNHEY and CDR2 is SVGEGT. After removal of 3 bases from V and 7 bases from J, the junction contained 6 bases not matched to a gene. The CDR3 extends over 15 amino acids. CDR3: CASSYLGTGSEKLFF. The CDR3 nucleotides are TGTGCCAGCAGTTATCTCGGGACAGGGAGTGAAAAACTGTTTTTT.

This clone turned up a few times. The chain employs TRBV7-2 and TRBJ1-5, with 8 bases identical to TRBD1. With 0 bases clipped from V and 12 bases from J, the junction kept 7 bases outside the gene matches. The CDR3 length is 14 residues. CDR1 SGHTA and CDR2 FQGNSA come from the germline V gene. The CDR3 DNA follows: TGTGCCAGCAGCTTAGCGAAGCAGGGGGCAATCCAGCATTTT. Encoded protein: CASSLAKQGAIQHF.